These 27 T cell receptor beta chains share one sample of origin, sequenced in a study of blood T cell repertoires in COVID-19. Sequenced by immunoSEQ multiplex PCR; TCRdb stores in-frame clones only, minus some. The table includes 300,000 to 400,000 clones, around 83% detected once. Sequenced input: peripheral blood. The source of these receptors is a man aged 30 to 45 with active or convalescent COVID-19.

The chain couples TRBV6-5 to TRBJ2-7; possibly TRBD1 for D (6 bases). The CDR3 runs to 15 residues. Trimming removed 5 bases from V and 3 bases from J, with 17 bases in between. From germline, CDR1 is MNHEY and CDR2 SVGAGI. The CDR3, as DNA: TGTGCCAGCAGTACCGGGACATTTACCGGCTACGAGCAGTACTTC. Its translation is CASSTGTFTGYEQYF.

This clone was seen once. The rearrangement joins TRBV5-1 to TRBJ2-3; D may be TRBD2 (6 bases). The CDR3 runs 16 residues. V was cut by 4 bases and J by 2 bases, with 17 bases left in between. Germline loops: CDR1 SGHRS, CDR2 YFSETQ. The CDR3 loop reads CASSPLREHHTDTQYF. The CDR3 DNA sequence: TGCGCCAGCAGCCCCCTGCGGGAACACCACACAGATACGCAGTATTTT.

V usage is TRBV7-2 and J usage is TRBJ1-1; unclear D gene. Germline V gene sequence: CDR1 SGHTA, CDR2 FQGNSA. V lost 1 base and J 5 bases, leaving 8 bases between the germline ends. This CDR3 contains 13 residues. The CDR3 nucleotides read TGTGCCAGCAGCTTAGGAGATTGGACTGAAGCTTTCTTT. Protein sequence: CASSLGDWTEAFF.

This chain connects TRBV18 to TRBJ1-3, with 7 bases matching TRBD1. The length of the CDR3 is 14 residues. With 4 bases clipped from V and 2 bases from J, the junction kept 2 bases outside the gene matches. Germline CDR1 and CDR2: KGHSH and LQKENI. The CDR3 nucleotides are TGTGCCAGCTCACACGGGACAGCTGGAAACACCATATATTTT. It is translated as CASSHGTAGNTIYF.

The chain combines TRBV10-3 with TRBJ2-7; 7 nucleotides match TRBD2. There are 16 residues in the CDR3. The germline CDR1 and CDR2 sequences are ENHRY and SYGVKD. The ends lost 5 bases at V and 4 bases at J; junction bases unmatched: 14. The CDR3 DNA sequence: TGTGCCATCAGTAGGCTCGGTGGCGGGAGTAGGTACGAGCAGTACTTC. Protein sequence: CAISRLGGGSRYEQYF.

The V and J genes are TRBV24-1 and TRBJ2-2; 16 nucleotides line up with TRBD2. V was pared by 3 bases and J by 5 bases, with 8 bases of the junction left unmatched. This CDR3 is built from 19 residues. Germline-derived CDR1 and CDR2 are KGHDR and SFDVKD. The CDR3 DNA follows: TGTGCCACCAGTGATCCGGCGGGACTAGCGGGAGGGCCGACCGGGGAGCTGTTTTTT. The encoded protein is CATSDPAGLAGGPTGELFF.

This clone was counted a single time. The chain joins TRBV27 to TRBJ1-2; 10 bases map to TRBD1. Germline assignment: CDR1 MNHEY and CDR2 SMNVEV (reference sequence). CDR3 length: 16 amino acids. The J segment lost 2 bases and the V segment lost 1 base, leaving 4 bases of the junction unmatched. The CDR3 nucleotides are TGTGCCAGCAGTTTATACGACAGGGGGCGGAACTATGGCTACACCTTC. This codes for CASSLYDRGRNYGYTF.

The chain links TRBV2 to TRBJ2-5, with D possibly being TRBD1 (7 bases). Germline assignment: CDR1 SNHLY and CDR2 FYNNEI. The CDR3 is 12 amino acids. The V gene lost 4 bases and the J gene lost 6 bases, with 9 bases spanning the gap. The CDR3 spells CASSAGGQTQYF. The DNA of the CDR3 is TGTGCCAGCAGTGCAGGGGGGCAGACCCAGTACTTC.

The V and J genes are TRBV19 and TRBJ2-7; D remains unclear. Germline CDR1 LNHDA, CDR2 SQIVND (reference sequence). This CDR3 comprises 14 residues. V dropped 4 bases and J dropped 1 base, with 11 bases sitting between them. CDR3 amino acids: CASSTRRTSYEQYF. In nucleotides, the CDR3 is TGTGCCAGTAGTACCCGGAGAACGTCCTACGAGCAGTACTTC.

The V and J genes are TRBV19 and TRBJ2-3, with TRBD1 as a possible D gene (6 bases). Between the trimmed V and J ends, which lost 6 bases and 3 bases, there was a span of 13 bases. Per the germline V gene, CDR1 is LNHDA and CDR2 is SQIVND (reference sequence). The CDR3 spans 14 residues. The CDR3 loop is CASRKQGRTDTQYF. For the CDR3, the DNA is TGTGCCAGTAGGAAACAGGGTAGGACAGATACGCAGTATTTT. Full variable domain (missing parts from reference TRBV19 and TRBJ2-3): DGGITQSPKYLFRKEGQNVTLSCEQNLNHDAMYWYRQDPGQGLRLIYYSQIVNDFQKGDIAEGYSVSREKKESFPLTVTSAQKNPTAFYLCASRKQGRTDTQYFGPGTRLTVL.

This chain connects TRBV10-3 to TRBJ2-7, with 15 bases that match TRBD2. Germline V gene lookup returns CDR1 ENHRY and CDR2 SYGVKD. The CDR3 has 18 residues. Trimming removed 0 bases from V and 0 bases from J; junction bases left unmatched: 3. CDR3 sequence (DNA): TGTGCCATCAGTGAGTCAGGGACTAGCGGGAGGAACTCCTACGAGCAGTACTTC. Residues: CAISESGTSGRNSYEQYF.

The V and J genes are TRBV4-2 and TRBJ2-5, with 13 positions matching TRBD2. Germline values: CDR1 LGHNA, CDR2 YNFKEQ. The CDR3 has 16 amino acids. V lost 4 bases to trimming and J lost 4 bases; unmatched junction nucleotides: 6. The CDR3 nucleotides are TGTGCCAGCAGCCTGGGGACTAGCGGGATAGGAGAGACCCAGTACTTC. Translated, it gives CASSLGTSGIGETQYF.

The chain recombines TRBV7-9 with TRBJ1-2; D remains unclear. Per the germline V gene, CDR1 is SEHNR and CDR2 is FQNEAQ (reference sequence). The CDR3 spans 16 residues. Trimming removed 5 bases at V and 8 bases at J, with 24 bases between. CDR3 protein: CASSLPLPIPRAGYTF. The CDR3 nucleotides are TGTGCCAGCAGCCTTCCACTTCCTATTCCGAGGGCCGGCTACACCTTC.

In its sample, this clone was seen many times. The chain couples TRBV30 to TRBJ1-5; D is unclear. Germline V gene lookup returns CDR1 GTSNPN and CDR2 SVGIG (reference sequence). The CDR3 sequence is 14 residues long. V lost 4 bases and J 0 bases, leaving 10 bases between the germline ends. The CDR3 sequence is CAWNRGNSNQPQHF. CDR3 sequence (DNA): TGTGCCTGGAACAGAGGGAATAGCAATCAGCCCCAGCATTTT.

V is TRBV7-2 and J is TRBJ1-5; D ambiguous. In germline, CDR1 is SGHTA, CDR2 FQGNSA. V was shortened by 2 bases and J by 1 base, with 6 bases between the two germline ends. This CDR3 comprises 14 residues. CDR3 in DNA: TGTGCCAGCAGCTTACTCTACAGCAATCAGCCCCAGCATTTT. It is translated as CASSLLYSNQPQHF. The full variable domain, its missing parts supplied by reference TRBV7-2 and TRBJ1-5, is GAGVSQSPSNKVTEKGKDVELRCDPISGHTALYWYRQSLGQGLEFLIYFQGNSAPDKSGLPSDRFSAERTGGSVSTLTIQRTQQEDSAVYLCASSLLYSNQPQHFGDGTRLSIL.

This chain joins TRBV10-3 and TRBJ2-1; 9 bases align to TRBD2. The CDR3 has 16 residues. Germline trimming cut 6 bases from V and 4 bases from J; bases unmatched to any gene: 10. Germline V gene sequence: CDR1 ENHRY, CDR2 SYGVKD. CDR3 in DNA: TGTGCCATCAGCCGAGCAGGCCTAGCGGGATACAATGAGCAGTTCTTC. Its translation is CAISRAGLAGYNEQFF.

The chain has TRBV6-6 and TRBJ2-3; D gene uncertain. Trimming shortened V by 1 base and J by 0 bases, and 8 bases separated the two germline ends. Per germline, CDR1 MNHNY and CDR2 SVGAGI (reference sequence). The CDR3 extends over 15 amino acids. The CDR3 nucleotides read TGTGCCAGCAGTTACTACTCCTCTAGCACAGATACGCAGTATTTT. Amino acids: CASSYYSSSTDTQYF.

The rearrangement uses TRBV7-8 and TRBJ2-1; maybe TRBD1 (6 bases). V was cut by 0 bases and J by 1 base, with 13 bases left in between. This CDR3 is 17 amino acids long. Germline-derived CDR1 and CDR2 are SGHVS and FQNEAQ. CDR3 in amino acids: CASSLASGARSYNEQFF. The CDR3 DNA reads TGTGCCAGCAGCTTAGCTTCAGGGGCGAGATCCTACAATGAGCAGTTCTTC.

The genes are TRBV6-5 and TRBJ2-5; D possibly corresponds to TRBD1 (5 bases). V was shortened by 6 bases and J by 2 bases, with 10 bases between the two germline ends. The CDR3 sequence is 13 residues long. Germline loops: CDR1 MNHEY, CDR2 SVGAGI. The CDR3 reads CASSRQIQETQYF. The CDR3 DNA sequence: TGTGCCAGCAGCCGACAGATACAAGAGACCCAGTACTTC.

The gene calls are TRBV5-1 and TRBJ1-1, with D possibly being TRBD1 (5 bases). Germline V gene sequence: CDR1 SGHRS, CDR2 YFSETQ. Trimming shortened V by 2 bases and J by 1 base, and 9 bases separated the two germline ends. The CDR3 contains 14 residues. CDR3 residues: CASSFLGQNTEAFF. The DNA for the CDR3 is TGCGCCAGCAGCTTTCTTGGACAGAACACTGAAGCTTTCTTT.

A single count supports this clone. The V and J genes are TRBV2 and TRBJ1-5; D gene ambiguous. This CDR3 is built from 15 residues. CDR1 and CDR2 (germline): SNHLY, FYNNEI. Between the trimmed V and J ends, which lost 7 bases and 4 bases, there was a span of 17 bases. This CDR3 reads CASTLFGVPNQPQHF. Written as DNA, the CDR3 is TGTGCCAGCACCCTTTTCGGGGTTCCGAATCAGCCCCAGCATTTT.

The chain employs TRBV21-1 and TRBJ2-5; TRBD1 was called by the table and not checked on the DNA. TRBV21-1 is classified as a pseudogene. The CDR3 is made up of 17 amino acids. This chain's CDR3 is CASSKGTGPPSQETQYF. The DNA of the CDR3 is TGTGCCAGCAGCAAGGGGACAGGGCCCCCTTCCCAAGAGACCCAGTACTTC.

The chain has TRBV2 and TRBJ1-1; the D gene is possibly TRBD1 (6 bases). The germline gives CDR1 SNHLY, CDR2 FYNNEI. The V end was cut by 5 bases, the J end by 1 base, with 8 bases between. The CDR3 contains 13 residues. The CDR3 loop is CASSRDKNTEAFF. The CDR3 coding sequence is TGTGCCAGCAGTCGGGACAAGAACACTGAAGCTTTCTTT.

The V call is TRBV19, the J call TRBJ2-1; perhaps TRBD2 as D (5 bases). The CDR3 has 13 residues. The ends were cut back, 3 bases at V and 8 bases at J, with 11 bases in the middle. Per the germline V gene, CDR1 is LNHDA and CDR2 is SQIVND (reference sequence). The DNA for the CDR3 is TGTGCCAGTAGTATTTCCGAGGAGGATGAGCAGTTCTTC. This sequence encodes CASSISEEDEQFF.

The V and J genes are TRBV10-3 and TRBJ2-6, with 12 bases matching TRBD1. The length of the CDR3 is 17 residues. V dropped 6 bases and J dropped 0; count of bases not matched to a gene: 3. Per germline, CDR1 ENHRY and CDR2 SYGVKD. The CDR3 protein is CAISPGQGASGANVLTF. CDR3 bases: TGTGCCATCAGCCCGGGACAGGGGGCCTCTGGGGCCAACGTCCTGACTTTC.

The chain joins TRBV10-3 to TRBJ2-2; 15 nucleotides agree with TRBD2. This CDR3 is 17 amino acids long. The V gene end was trimmed by 4 bases and the J gene end by 3 bases; junction bases not matched to a gene: 3. Per germline, CDR1 ENHRY and CDR2 SYGVKD. The CDR3, as DNA: TGTGCCATCAGTGGGACTAGCGGGAGGGGGCACACCGGGGAGCTGTTTTTT. Translated, it gives CAISGTSGRGHTGELFF.

The chain couples TRBV7-3 to TRBJ1-1, with D possibly TRBD1 on 5 matching bases. V was trimmed by 5 bases and J by 7 bases, leaving 11 bases between them. Germline CDR1 is SGHTA and CDR2 is FQGTGA. The CDR3 sequence is 12 residues long. The CDR3 here is CASSAGTFEAFF. In nucleotides, the CDR3 is TGTGCCAGCAGCGCCGGGACTTTTGAAGCTTTCTTT.